This T cell receptor beta chain was identified during a study of T cell responses to AZD1222 COVID-19 vaccine. Only a few counts were recorded for this clone. Antigen: not known. Study findings and constraints: Spike-specific TCR breadth and depth were elevated following two AZD1222 doses. There were mostly white British donors and more females than males, and clonal diversity was possibly underestimated.

Germline assignment: CDR1 MDHEN and CDR2 SYDVKM. J lost 4 bases, V lost 7 bases, and 12 bases had no gene match. The CDR3 runs to 16 residues. TCRdb's table, derived via immunoSEQ multiplex PCR, lists solely in-frame clones and lacks some. The sample holds 150,000 to 200,000 clones, approximately 90% seen once. V and J are TRBV28 and TRBJ2-2; TRBD2 aligns across 7 bases. The receptor comes from an adult who received the AZD1222 COVID-19 vaccine. Sample: peripheral blood, taken 28 days after the second AZD1222 dose. The CDR3 DNA sequence: TGTGCCAGCAAATCGGACCTAGCGGAAATCACCGGGGAGCTGTTTTTT. Amino acids: CASKSDLAEITGELFF.